This T cell receptor (beta chain) came from a study of blood T cell repertoires in COVID-19. Study details: Sites in the United States, Italy and Spain provided acute and convalescent COVID-19 samples. PBMCs, B-cell-depleted T cells, or T cells provided the cDNA or gDNA that made up the material.

Original analysis: Amplification from reference gene primers served as the basis for estimated nucleated cell counts. Data came from immunoSEQ multiplex PCR; TCRdb stores just in-frame clones and leaves some out. D and trimming come from the DNA, and the V and J calls and clone size come from that table. The data hold about 120,000 clones, with roughly 85% observed a single time. CDR3 size: 14 residues. Trimming took off 1 base at V and 10 bases at J, with 13 bases between the two ends. In germline, CDR1 is SGHAT, CDR2 FQNNGV. The chain links TRBV11-2 to TRBJ1-4; D uncertain. This TCR derives from a man in his forties with acute or convalescent COVID-19. Sequences were obtained from peripheral blood. This CDR3 is CASSLAGRSVKLFF. DNA of the CDR3: TGTGCCAGCAGCTTAGCCGGGAGGAGTGTAAAACTGTTTTTT.